The 28 T cell receptor beta chains below come from one sample, sequenced in a study of blood T cell repertoires in COVID-19 (dated by TCRdb to 2019 to 2021). The method was the immunoSEQ multiplex PCR assay. TCRdb took this table from immuneACCESS and kept in-frame rearrangements with V and J called. Such tables lack part of the clones; where checked against another copy, unresolved V genes explain under half of the gap, and the rest is unexplained. The sample yields 200,000 to 250,000 clones; 75% to 90% were counted once. 5.5% to 8% of the sample is in the top ten clones. Sequenced: peripheral blood. The receptors shown here come from a man between 60 and 70 years old who had recovered from COVID-19.

In nucleotides, the CDR3 is TGTGCCAGCACTGCCAGGGGGGCTAGCTATGGCTACACCTTC. Its protein product is CASTARGASYGYTF. The chain recombines TRBV6-5 with TRBJ1-2; 7 nucleotides align to TRBD1. The CDR3 is 14 amino acids. Germline assignment: CDR1 MNHEY and CDR2 SVGAGI. V shed 7 bases and J 4 bases; nucleotides not matched to a gene: 9.

V gene TRBV18 combines with J gene TRBJ2-1; no definite D call. This CDR3 comprises 14 residues. Trimming removed 3 bases from V and 5 bases from J, with 11 bases in between. Germline CDR1 and CDR2: KGHSH and LQKENI. The CDR3 loop is CASSPAGFNNEQFF. CDR3 nucleotides: TGTGCCAGCTCACCGGCCGGGTTCAACAATGAGCAGTTCTTC. Using reference TRBV18 and TRBJ2-1 for the parts outside the CDR3, the full variable domain is NAGVMQNPRHLVRRRGQEARLRCSPMKGHSHVYWYRQLPEEGLKFMVYLQKENIIDESGMPKERFSAEFPKEGPSILRIQQVVRGDSAAYFCASSPAGFNNEQFFGPGTRLTVL.

The chain has TRBV18 and TRBJ2-2; 9 positions agree with TRBD2. Losses at the gene ends were 2 bases for V and 4 bases for J; bases not matched to a gene: 5. Per germline, CDR1 KGHSH and CDR2 LQKENI. This CDR3 region has 16 residues. The CDR3 loop reads CASSPRVAGVTGELFF. The CDR3, as DNA: TGTGCCAGCTCACCAAGGGTAGCGGGAGTCACCGGGGAGCTGTTTTTT.

The V gene is TRBV5-5, the J gene TRBJ2-7; D is possibly TRBD1 (5 bases). V lost 3 bases, J lost 2 bases, and 12 bases lay in between. The length of the CDR3 is 14 residues. Germline lookup yields CDR1 SGHKS and CDR2 YYEKEE (reference sequence). As DNA, the CDR3 is TGTGCCAGCAGCTGGAGCAGGGCGACCTACGAGCAGTACTTC. This translates into CASSWSRATYEQYF.

The chain recombines TRBV5-3 with TRBJ2-7; 9 bases are shared with TRBD1. TRBV5-3 is noted as an ORF with a role that remains uncertain. The J segment lost 1 base and the V segment lost 0 bases, leaving 2 bases of the junction unmatched. The CDR3 is made up of 15 amino acids. The CDR3 spells CARSLADRGSYEQYF. CDR3 coding DNA: TGTGCCAGAAGCTTGGCGGACAGGGGATCCTACGAGCAGTACTTC.

This chain uses TRBV28 with TRBJ2-3; 11 bases agree with TRBD2. CDR1 and CDR2 from the germline V gene are MDHEN and SYDVKM. Losses at the gene ends were 0 bases for V and 4 bases for J; bases not matched to a gene: 0. CDR3 length: 15 residues. This chain's CDR3 is CASSLWTSGADTQYF. In DNA form, the CDR3 reads TGTGCCAGCAGTTTATGGACTAGCGGGGCAGATACGCAGTATTTT.

The chain carries TRBV18 and TRBJ1-1, with D possibly being TRBD1 (6 bases). From germline, CDR1 is KGHSH and CDR2 LQKENI. This CDR3 is 16 amino acids long. Trimming removed 0 bases from V and 0 bases from J, with 11 bases in between. CDR3 in amino acids: CASSPPSTGLNTEAFF. Written as DNA, the CDR3 is TGTGCCAGCTCACCACCGAGCACAGGGTTGAACACTGAAGCTTTCTTT.

The V call is TRBV9, the J call TRBJ2-5, with 7 bases matching TRBD1. This CDR3 region has 15 residues. Per the germline V gene, CDR1 is SGDLS and CDR2 is YYNGEE. J gave up 3 bases and V 2 bases, and 7 bases lay outside the gene matches. For the CDR3, the DNA is TGTGCCAGCAGCGTCGTAGGGACAGATAAAGAGACCCAGTACTTC. Translation: CASSVVGTDKETQYF.

J is TRBJ2-2 and V is TRBV4-3; a weak D match, TRBD2 (6 bases). The germline V gene has CDR1 LGHNA and CDR2 YSLEER. V shed 0 bases and J shed 4 bases, with 18 bases lying between them. The CDR3 sequence is 18 residues long. CDR3 amino acids: CASSQDLAGPTGTGELFF. DNA of the CDR3: TGCGCCAGCAGCCAAGATTTGGCGGGACCAACGGGCACCGGGGAGCTGTTTTTT.

V and J are TRBV7-2 and TRBJ1-5, with TRBD1 identical over 8 bases. The CDR3 length is 15 residues. Germline V lookup: CDR1 SGHTA, CDR2 FQGNSA. V dropped 6 bases and J dropped 2; count of bases not matched to a gene: 6. This CDR3 is CASSSGQGGNQPQHF. For the CDR3, the DNA is TGTGCCAGCAGTTCCGGACAGGGCGGCAATCAGCCCCAGCATTTT.

This clone was recorded a few times. V gene TRBV5-1 combines with J gene TRBJ2-7; D gene uncertain. The CDR3 has 12 amino acids. CDR1 is SGHRS and CDR2 is YFSETQ in the germline V gene. The ends were cut back, 0 bases at V and 3 bases at J, with 4 bases in the middle. Written as DNA, the CDR3 is TGCGCCAGCAGCTTGGACGGCTACGAGCAGTACTTC. This codes for CASSLDGYEQYF.

J is TRBJ2-6 and V is TRBV29-1, with D possibly matching TRBD2 (6 bases). Germline V gives CDR1 SQVTM, CDR2 ANQGSEA. The CDR3 has 13 residues. The V end lost 5 bases, the J end lost 2 bases, and 7 bases lay between the germline ends. The CDR3 DNA reads TGCAGCGTTAGGAGGGCTGGGGCCAACGTCCTGACTTTC. It translates to CSVRRAGANVLTF.

This clone was counted between two and nine times. The genes are TRBV7-2 and TRBJ1-3; D is perhaps TRBD1 (5 bases). CDR3 length: 16 amino acids. The germline V gene has CDR1 SGHTA and CDR2 FQGNSA. V was clipped by 4 bases and J by 4 bases, with 17 bases between them. The CDR3: CASSSRVASSGNTIYF. Written as DNA, the CDR3 is TGTGCCAGCAGCTCCAGGGTCGCATCTTCAGGAAACACCATATATTTT. The whole variable domain, remainder taken from reference TRBV7-2 and TRBJ1-3, is GAGVSQSPSNKVTEKGKDVELRCDPISGHTALYWYRQSLGQGLEFLIYFQGNSAPDKSGLPSDRFSAERTGGSVSTLTIQRTQQEDSAVYLCASSSRVASSGNTIYFGEGSWLTVV.

This chain uses TRBV3-1 (or the pseudogene TRBV3-2) with TRBJ2-7, with 8 nucleotides matching TRBD1. This CDR3 contains 16 residues. V gave up 4 bases and J gave up 2 bases; unmatched junction bases: 10. Germline values: CDR1 LGHDT, CDR2 YNNKEL (reference sequence). The CDR3 loop is CASSRGQAGQPYEQYF. CDR3 DNA sequence: TGTGCCAGCAGCCGGGGACAGGCAGGGCAACCCTACGAGCAGTACTTC.

V usage is TRBV4-2 and J usage is TRBJ2-3; TRBD2 matches at 11 bases. V dropped 4 bases and J dropped 6; count of bases not matched to a gene: 6. This CDR3 comprises 15 residues. From germline, CDR1 is LGHNA and CDR2 YNFKEQ. The CDR3 sequence is CASSLLAGDLDTQYF. The CDR3 DNA reads as TGTGCCAGCAGCCTACTAGCGGGAGACTTGGATACGCAGTATTTT.

The chain recombines TRBV20-1 with TRBJ2-5; D ambiguous. CDR3 length: 12 amino acids. CDR1 and CDR2 (germline): DFQATT, SNEGSKA (reference sequence). V was shortened by 6 bases and J by 5 bases, with 13 bases between the two germline ends. For the CDR3, the DNA is TGCAGTGCAAGTACCACGAGGGAGACCCAGTACTTC. Translated, it gives CSASTTRETQYF.

In DNA, the CDR3 is TGTGCCAGCAGTTTGTTTCGGGAAGGTGGCTACACCTTC. This translates into CASSLFREGGYTF. The rearrangement joins TRBV28 to TRBJ1-2; D uncertain. Germline CDR1 and CDR2: MDHEN and SYDVKM. Trimming left V 3 bases short and J 7 bases short, with 12 bases between. This CDR3 has 13 residues.

V gene TRBV11-2 combines with J gene TRBJ1-3; 7 nucleotides match TRBD1. From germline, CDR1 is SGHAT and CDR2 FQNNGV. Losses at the gene ends were 4 bases for V and 0 bases for J; bases not matched to a gene: 0. CDR3 length equals 14 residues. The CDR3 spells CASSSGGSGNTIYF. The CDR3 bases are TGTGCCAGCAGCTCAGGGGGCTCTGGAAACACCATATATTTT.

The rearrangement joins TRBV6-1 to TRBJ1-2; TRBD1 matches at 7 bases. The V gene's germline CDR1 is MNHNS and CDR2 SASEGT. This CDR3 has 13 amino acids. V was clipped by 2 bases and J by 4 bases; unmatched bases: 1. The CDR3 region has the DNA TGTGCCAGCAGTGAAAGACAGGGCTATGGCTACACCTTC. Encoded protein: CASSERQGYGYTF.

V is TRBV5-1 and J is TRBJ1-4, with 7 positions matching TRBD1. The CDR3 is 17 residues long. V was pared by 3 bases and J by 7 bases, with 15 bases of the junction left unmatched. Germline V CDR1 and CDR2: SGHRS, YFSETQ. The CDR3: CASSSEPYTGVREKLFF. The CDR3 DNA reads TGCGCCAGCAGCTCGGAACCATATACAGGGGTGCGTGAAAAACTGTTTTTT.

The rearrangement uses TRBV28 and TRBJ1-5, with 9 bases identical to TRBD1. Losses at the gene ends were 4 bases for V and 7 bases for J; bases not matched to a gene: 5. Germline V gene data show CDR1 as MDHEN and CDR2 as SYDVKM. The CDR3 runs 14 residues. Here the CDR3 DNA reads TGTGCCAGCAGTTGGACAGGGGTAAAGCAGCCCCAGCATTTT. This translates into CASSWTGVKQPQHF. Variable domain in full (rest from reference TRBV28 and TRBJ1-5): DVKVTQSSRYLVKRTGEKVFLECVQDMDHENMFWYRQDPGLGLRLIYFSYDVKMKEKGDIPEGYSVSREKKERFSLILESASTNQTSMYLCASSWTGVKQPQHFGDGTRLSIL.

The rearrangement uses TRBV21-1 and TRBJ1-5; the D call in the table, TRBD1, was not verified against the DNA. TRBV21-1 counts as a pseudogene. This CDR3 contains 17 residues. The CDR3 here is CASSSLKEGARNQPQHF. CDR3 sequence (DNA): TGTGCCAGCAGCAGCTTGAAGGAGGGGGCGCGCAATCAGCCCCAGCATTTT.

The rearrangement joins TRBV7-2 to TRBJ2-5; a possible D gene is TRBD2 (6 bases). Germline CDR1 and CDR2: SGHTA and FQGNSA. V was cut by 0 bases and J by 0 bases, with 11 bases left in between. The CDR3 is made up of 16 amino acids. CDR3 sequence: CASSLAGGSYQETQYF. The CDR3, as DNA: TGTGCCAGCAGCTTAGCTGGGGGGAGTTACCAAGAGACCCAGTACTTC.

This CDR3 reads CASSRIPGQGSGNTIYF. Written as DNA, the CDR3 is TGTGCCAGCTCACGAATTCCGGGACAGGGGTCTGGAAACACCATATATTTT. The chain uses TRBV18 and TRBJ1-3; 10 bases line up with TRBD1. V was clipped by 4 bases and J by 1 base; unmatched bases: 7. Germline CDR1 and CDR2: KGHSH and LQKENI. The CDR3 sequence is 17 residues long.

This clone appeared once. The genes are TRBV27 and TRBJ2-6; D remains unclear. CDR3 size: 17 residues. V lost 7 bases and J lost 0, with 16 bases in between. Looked up from germline, CDR1 is MNHEY and CDR2 is SMNVEV (reference sequence). The CDR3 sequence is CASTTQTSISGANVLTF. Here the CDR3 DNA reads TGTGCCAGCACCACCCAAACTTCGATCTCTGGGGCCAACGTCCTGACTTTC.

This clone has just one count. This rearrangement joins TRBV19 to TRBJ2-7; TRBD2 might be the D (5 bases). Trimming left V 1 base short and J 6 bases short, with 13 bases between. The germline gives CDR1 LNHDA, CDR2 SQIVND (reference sequence). The CDR3 consists of 14 residues. The CDR3 DNA reads as TGTGCCAGTAGTATAGTTTACGGTGAGGGCGAGCAGTACTTC. Encoded protein: CASSIVYGEGEQYF. Full variable domain (missing parts from reference TRBV19 and TRBJ2-7): DGGITQSPKYLFRKEGQNVTLSCEQNLNHDAMYWYRQDPGQGLRLIYYSQIVNDFQKGDIAEGYSVSREKKESFPLTVTSAQKNPTAFYLCASSIVYGEGEQYFGPGTRLTVT.

The CDR3 sequence is CASSVAGTGYGGYTF. DNA of the CDR3: TGTGCCAGCAGCGTAGCGGGGACAGGTTATGGTGGCTACACCTTC. This chain uses TRBV9 with TRBJ1-2, with 8 nucleotides matching TRBD1. With 0 bases clipped from V and 7 bases from J, the junction kept 8 bases outside the gene matches. This CDR3 contains 15 residues. CDR1 and CDR2 (germline): SGDLS, YYNGEE.

The gene calls are TRBV14 and TRBJ1-3, with TRBD1 matching over 11 bases. Germline V gene lookup returns CDR1 SGHDN and CDR2 FVKESK. The ends lost 4 bases at V and 1 base at J; junction bases unmatched: 6. The CDR3 is 17 residues long. CDR3: CASSRWTGGSSGNTIYF. The CDR3 nucleotides are TGTGCCAGCAGCCGATGGACAGGGGGCTCATCTGGAAACACCATATATTTT.